This T cell receptor beta chain was sequenced during a study of blood T cell repertoires in COVID-19. Per germline, CDR1 KGHSH and CDR2 LQKENI. The CDR3 is 16 residues long. V lost 3 bases and J 7 bases, leaving 21 bases between the germline ends. Authors' analysis steps: Reference gene primer amplification in the assay estimated nucleated cell counts. TCRdb's copy holds only in-frame clones and misses some; the assay was immunoSEQ multiplex PCR. The V and J calls and clone size were taken over from that table, and D and trimming were inferred from the DNA. Of 70,000 to 100,000 clones in the sample, around 89% are singletons; the top ten hold around 4.7%. This clone was detected once.

Sequencing was carried out using peripheral blood. The TCR comes from a woman older than 75 with active COVID-19. The chain links TRBV18 to TRBJ2-5; D might be TRBD1 (6 bases). As DNA, the CDR3 is TGTGCCAGCTCACCTCGGGTTATCCAGGGGATAGGGACCCAGTACTTC. Its protein product is CASSPRVIQGIGTQYF. The full variable domain, its missing parts supplied by reference TRBV18 and TRBJ2-5, is NAGVMQNPRHLVRRRGQEARLRCSPMKGHSHVYWYRQLPEEGLKFMVYLQKENIIDESGMPKERFSAEFPKEGPSILRIQQVVRGDSAAYFCASSPRVIQGIGTQYFGPGTRLLVL.